A single sample gave rise to the 14 T cell receptor delta chains below, sequenced in a study of Vδ1+ human thymocytes. General study results and limits: Thymic TRG and TRD repertoires appeared highly polyclonal, with Gaussian CDR3 length distributions.

Sequences come from RNA converted to cDNA by reverse transcription. Pooled V-gene forward primers with one constant-region reverse primer generated the CDR3 amplicons by multiplex PCR. TCRdb redid clone calling on the multiplex PCR reads using CATT. The data contain more than 50,000 delta-chain clones, roughly 15% of them singletons. Their target antigens are unknown. Sequenced input: Vdelta1+ gamma-delta thymocytes from the thymus. Subset meaning: FACS-sorted CD3+ TCRalphabeta- TCRVdelta1+ TCRVdelta2- thymocytes. These receptors all come from a girl in the first two years of life who had congenital heart surgery.

This clone was counted a few times. The genes are TRDV1 and TRDJ1; 9 nucleotides match TRDD3. The CDR3 loop spans 23 amino acids. The germline gives CDR1 TSWWSYY, CDR2 QGS. The J segment lost 3 bases and the V segment lost 4 bases, leaving 30 bases of the junction unmatched. Here the CDR3 reads CALGALDNYSPLGDLGGADKLIF. The CDR3 DNA is TGTGCTCTTGGGGCACTCGACAATTATTCCCCACTGGGGGACCTTGGTGGCGCCGATAAACTCATCTTT.

This clone was seen just once. The sample contains more than one DNA sequence encoding this CDR3. The J gene is TRDJ1, the V gene TRDV1, with a possible D match to TRDD3 (6 bases). The CDR3 loop spans 17 amino acids. Germline V gene sequence: CDR1 TSWWSYY, CDR2 QGS. V was shortened by 0 bases and J by 0 bases, with 14 bases between the two germline ends. The CDR3 region is CALGELNGGPYTDKLIF. The DNA for the CDR3 is TGTGCTCTTGGGGAACTAAATGGGGGTCCCTACACCGATAAACTCATCTTT.

This clone was seen a few times. The rearrangement uses TRDV1 and TRDJ1; TRDD3 aligns across 9 bases. Germline loops: CDR1 TSWWSYY, CDR2 QGS. The CDR3 has 21 amino acids. The V gene end was trimmed by 0 bases and the J gene end by 0 bases; junction bases not matched to a gene: 17. The CDR3 region has the DNA TGTGCTCTTGGGGAACTCCCCTCCTCTTTACTGGGGGAAACATACACCGATAAACTCATCTTT. Its protein is CALGELPSSLLGETYTDKLIF.

This chain links TRDV1 with TRDJ1; 8 bases match TRDD3. This CDR3 is built from 20 residues. Germline assignment: CDR1 TSWWSYY and CDR2 QGS. DNA for the CDR3: TGTGCAAGACCTTCCCGCACTACTTTTTGGGGGATTCTGTACACCGATAAACTCATCTTT. Translating gives CARPSRTTFWGILYTDKLIF.

This clone was detected a few times. This chain uses TRDV1 with TRDJ1; perhaps TRDD3 as D (6 bases). The CDR3 has 20 amino acids. The V and J ends lost 0 bases and 1 base respectively, with 24 bases between them. Germline V gene data show CDR1 as TSWWSYY and CDR2 as QGS. The CDR3 spells CALGELDVSRGTTSTDKLIF. CDR3 DNA sequence: TGTGCTCTTGGGGAACTAGATGTGTCCCGGGGGACGACTTCCACCGATAAACTCATCTTT.

This clone has a handful of counts. V is TRDV1 and J is TRDJ1; 9 bases are shared with TRDD2. The V segment lost 4 bases and the J segment 3 bases; nucleotides outside the gene matches: 21. The germline CDR1 and CDR2 sequences are TSWWSYY and QGS. The CDR3 sequence is 20 residues long. The CDR3 coding sequence is TGTGCTCTTGGGGGTCCTTCCTACGGGAGTACTGAGGGTTGTTCCGATAAACTCATCTTT. The encoded protein is CALGGPSYGSTEGCSDKLIF.

This clone has a handful of counts. The chain joins TRDV1 to TRDJ1, with TRDD3 matching over 10 bases. The CDR3 consists of 13 residues. Germline V gives CDR1 TSWWSYY, CDR2 QGS. V dropped 8 bases and J dropped 2; count of bases not matched to a gene: 2. The CDR3 DNA reads TGTGCTCTTAGACTGGGGGATACCGATAAACTCATCTTT. Translated: CALRLGDTDKLIF.

The chain has TRDV1 and TRDJ1; 13 nucleotides line up with TRDD3. CDR3 size: 25 residues. Looked up from germline, CDR1 is TSWWSYY and CDR2 is QGS. The ends lost 1 base at V and 0 bases at J; junction bases unmatched: 26. In DNA form, the CDR3 reads TGTGCTCTTGGGGAACCCTCCATTGCGAACTGGGGGATACGCGTATCCTCCCTCAACACCGATAAACTCATCTTT. It encodes CALGEPSIANWGIRVSSLNTDKLIF.

This clone appeared a few times. Mismatch with germline at one junction end may stem from a read error. V is TRDV1 and J is TRDJ1, with 11 bases matching TRDD3. The CDR3 consists of 23 residues. Germline V CDR1 and CDR2: TSWWSYY, QGS. This CDR3 reads CAPGELLPWDWGIRYGNRDKLIF. The CDR3 DNA follows: TGTGCTCCTGGGGAATTGTTGCCCTGGGATTGGGGGATACGATATGGAAATAGGGATAAACTCATCTTT.

The genes are TRDV1 and TRDJ1, with 10 nucleotides matching TRDD3. Germline V lookup: CDR1 TSWWSYY, CDR2 QGS. CDR3 size: 24 residues. V shed 0 bases, J shed 3 bases, and the junction held 28 bases outside the gene matches. CDR3 in amino acids: CALGELVRVLPRALGDYVADKLIF. Here the CDR3 DNA reads TGTGCTCTTGGGGAACTAGTTCGTGTCCTTCCTAGAGCACTGGGGGATTATGTGGCCGATAAACTCATCTTT.

This clone appeared a single time. V and J are TRDV1 and TRDJ1; TRDD3 agrees at 9 bases. Per the germline V gene, CDR1 is TSWWSYY and CDR2 is QGS. Trimming at V came to 2 bases and at J to 1 base, leaving 26 bases not matched to a gene. CDR3 length equals 23 residues. The CDR3 nucleotides read TGTGCTCTTGGGGAATCCCCCTGCCTTCCCTCGACGGGGATACGCAGGGGCACCGATAAACTCATCTTT. As protein: CALGESPCLPSTGIRRGTDKLIF.

The V and J genes are TRDV1 and TRDJ1; TRDD3 agrees at 12 bases. The CDR3 has 19 amino acids. Trimming removed 0 bases from V and 4 bases from J; junction bases left unmatched: 12. Germline CDR1 and CDR2: TSWWSYY and QGS. CDR3 sequence (DNA): TGTGCTCTTGGGGAACTTGCTACTCTGGGGGATACGGGGTTCGATAAACTCATCTTT. This gives the protein CALGELATLGDTGFDKLIF.

This clone was detected a few times. This chain connects TRDV1 to TRDJ1; no definite D call. The V end lost 3 bases, the J end lost 6 bases, and 20 bases lay between the germline ends. The germline V gene has CDR1 TSWWSYY and CDR2 QGS. The CDR3 has 16 amino acids. The DNA for the CDR3 is TGTGCTCTTGGGGACATAACGTGGGCCACTCGCTATAAACTCATCTTT. This translates into CALGDITWATRYKLIF.

This clone was seen a handful of times. The V call is TRDV1, the J call TRDJ1; 8 bases are shared with TRDD3. CDR1 and CDR2 (germline): TSWWSYY, QGS. The CDR3 extends over 20 amino acids. With V trimmed by 0 bases and J by 0 bases, 15 bases remained unmatched. CDR3 DNA sequence: TGTGCTCTTGGGGAACTCGTTCCGGGGAGCTGGGGGACGTACACCGATAAACTCATCTTT. The encoded protein is CALGELVPGSWGTYTDKLIF.